Given below is one T cell receptor (beta chain) in context. Its antigen remains unidentified. These data come from a study of T-cell reconstitution after alpha-beta-depleted transplantation in children. Researchers prepared the TCRbeta library using unique molecular identifiers, the study reports. MiXCR was run by TCRdb on the PCR reads, yielding one entry per CDR3 protein. Of around 110,000 distinct CDR3 sequences in the sample, 10% were seen once. Study conclusions and caveats: Reportedly, alpha-beta T cells present about two months post-transplant originated from several hundred expanded clones of graft origin. A year post-transplant, T-cell counts and diversity derived mostly from newly produced T cells. Surviving recipient cells, namely T cells and thymic progenitors, were the source of high day-60 TCRbeta diversity in some patients.

This CDR3 region has 19 residues. Per germline, CDR1 SGHRS and CDR2 YFSETQ. The V and J ends lost 0 bases and 8 bases, in that order; junction bases with no gene match: 17. The clonotype was recovered from a boy aged 2 to 10 with acute lymphoblastic leukemia, due to receive a stem cell transplant. The V gene is TRBV5-1, the J gene TRBJ2-1, with 10 bases fitting TRBD1. Here the sequenced sample was PBMCs, taken before TCRalphabeta/CD19-depleted stem cell transplant. The CDR3 DNA sequence: TGCGCCAGCAGCTTGGGGGGACAGGGGCTAGCAGCCTTACGCGATGAGCAGTTCTTC. It codes for CASSLGGQGLAALRDEQFF.